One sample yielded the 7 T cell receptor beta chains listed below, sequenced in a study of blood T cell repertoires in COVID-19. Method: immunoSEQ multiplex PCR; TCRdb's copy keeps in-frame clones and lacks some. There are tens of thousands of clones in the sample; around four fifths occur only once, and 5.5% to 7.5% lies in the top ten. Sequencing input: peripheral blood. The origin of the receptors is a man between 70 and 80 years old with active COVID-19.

The CDR3 region is CASSPGGTVVSPLHF. CDR3 bases: TGTGCCAGCAGTCCGGGGGGGACGGTTGTCTCACCCCTCCACTTT. V gene TRBV27 combines with J gene TRBJ1-6; possibly TRBD1 for D (5 bases). The germline V gene has CDR1 MNHEY and CDR2 SMNVEV (reference sequence). This CDR3 region has 15 residues. V lost 5 bases and J 10 bases, leaving 18 bases between the germline ends.

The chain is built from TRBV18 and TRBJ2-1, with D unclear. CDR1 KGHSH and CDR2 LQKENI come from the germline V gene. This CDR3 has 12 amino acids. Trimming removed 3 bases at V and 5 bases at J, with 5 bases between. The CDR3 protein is CASSPEHNEQFF. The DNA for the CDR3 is TGTGCCAGCTCACCGGAGCACAATGAGCAGTTCTTC.

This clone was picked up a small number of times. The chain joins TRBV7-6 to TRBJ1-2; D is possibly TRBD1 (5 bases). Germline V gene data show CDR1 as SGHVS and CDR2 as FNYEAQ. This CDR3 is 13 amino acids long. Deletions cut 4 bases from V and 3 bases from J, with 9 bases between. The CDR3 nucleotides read TGTGCCAGCAGCTCTGGGGGGGACTATGGCTACACCTTC. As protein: CASSSGGDYGYTF. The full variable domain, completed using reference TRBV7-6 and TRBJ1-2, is GAGVSQSPRYKVTKRGQDVALRCDPISGHVSLYWYRQALGQGPEFLTYFNYEAQQDKSGLPNDRFSAERPEGSISTLTIQRTEQRDSAMYRCASSSGGDYGYTFGSGTRLTVV.

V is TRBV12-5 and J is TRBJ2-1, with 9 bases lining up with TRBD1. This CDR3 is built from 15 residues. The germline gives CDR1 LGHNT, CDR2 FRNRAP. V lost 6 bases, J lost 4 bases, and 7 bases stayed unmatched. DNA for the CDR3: TGTGCTAGTGGCGAACAGGGGGCGCTTTACAATGAGCAGTTCTTC. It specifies CASGEQGALYNEQFF.

The CDR3 sequence: CASAKGRTGYGYTF. CDR3 sequence (DNA): TGTGCCAGCGCTAAAGGGAGGACTGGCTATGGCTACACCTTC. The chain combines TRBV27 with TRBJ1-2; D is undetermined. CDR3 length: 14 amino acids. The germline V and J ends were trimmed by 8 bases and 4 bases, with 17 bases remaining between them. CDR1 and CDR2 (germline): MNHEY, SMNVEV (reference sequence).

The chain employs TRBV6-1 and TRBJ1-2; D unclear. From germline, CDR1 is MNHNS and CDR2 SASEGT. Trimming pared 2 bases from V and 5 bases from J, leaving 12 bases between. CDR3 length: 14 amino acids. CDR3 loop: CASSELSDYYGYTF. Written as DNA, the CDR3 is TGTGCCAGCAGTGAATTGTCAGACTATTATGGCTACACCTTC.

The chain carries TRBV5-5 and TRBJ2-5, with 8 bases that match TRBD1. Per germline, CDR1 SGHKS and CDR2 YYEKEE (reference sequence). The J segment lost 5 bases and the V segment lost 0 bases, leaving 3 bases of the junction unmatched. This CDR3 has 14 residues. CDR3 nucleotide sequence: TGTGCCAGCAGCTTGGGACAGGGGAGGGAGACCCAGTACTTC. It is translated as CASSLGQGRETQYF.